The TCR beta chain under discussion was sequenced for a study of spatial heterogeneity in lung cancer. At the level of the study: The study consistently detected more beta-chain than alpha-chain sequences. Strongly correlated with TCR transcript counts in tumor regions was a T cell module score, which was a transcriptional module score calculated from matched bulk RNA-seq. A unique TCR and UMI combination showed up more than ten times in raw reads, on average. Study results and caveats: Counts of expanded intratumoral alpha and beta TCRs tracked tumor mutation counts.

Each CDR3 protein is one row after TCRdb ran MiXCR on the 5' RACE reads. The sample holds 15,000 to 20,000 distinct CDR3 sequences, approximately 9.5% seen once. This clonotype was counted only a few times. Its antigen remains unknown. The library was built for alpha chains, so this beta chain is an off-target read and its size means little. The time point is: sample taken at primary tumor resection. Donation came from around 77 patients with untreated early-stage non-small cell lung cancer. Trimming stripped 5 bases from V and 8 bases from J, with 24 bases between. Per germline, CDR1 SQVTM and CDR2 ANQGSEA. There are 15 residues in the CDR3.

The TCR sequence derives from a female donor with early-stage non-small cell lung cancer. The input for sequencing was lung tumor tissue, taken at surgery. The V gene is TRBV29-1, the J gene TRBJ1-2; D is possibly TRBD1 (6 bases). The CDR3 DNA reads as TGCAGCGTTCATACACCTGGCCAGGGGTCAGGCGGCTACACCTTC. It specifies CSVHTPGQGSGGYTF.